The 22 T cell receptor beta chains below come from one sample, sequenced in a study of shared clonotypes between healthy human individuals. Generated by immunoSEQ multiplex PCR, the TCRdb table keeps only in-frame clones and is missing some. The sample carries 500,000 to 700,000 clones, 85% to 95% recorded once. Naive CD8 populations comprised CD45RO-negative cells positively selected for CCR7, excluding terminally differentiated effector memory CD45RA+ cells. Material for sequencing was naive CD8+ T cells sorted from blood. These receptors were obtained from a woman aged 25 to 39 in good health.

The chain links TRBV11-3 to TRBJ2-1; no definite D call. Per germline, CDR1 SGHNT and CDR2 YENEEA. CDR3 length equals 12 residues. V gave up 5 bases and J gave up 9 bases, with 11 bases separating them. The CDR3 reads CASSIRIGEQFF. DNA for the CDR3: TGTGCCAGCAGCATCAGGATAGGTGAGCAGTTCTTC.

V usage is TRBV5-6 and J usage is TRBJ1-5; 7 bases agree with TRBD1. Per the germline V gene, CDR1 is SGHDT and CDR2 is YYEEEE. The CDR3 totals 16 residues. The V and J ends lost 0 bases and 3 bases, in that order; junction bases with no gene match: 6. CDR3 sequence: CASSLGQGGFNQPQHF. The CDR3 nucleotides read TGTGCCAGCAGCTTGGGACAGGGTGGGTTCAATCAGCCCCAGCATTTT. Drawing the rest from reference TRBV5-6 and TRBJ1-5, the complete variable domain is DAGVTQSPTHLIKTRGQQVTLRCSPKSGHDTVSWYQQALGQGPQFIFQYYEEEERQRGNFPDRFSGHQFPNYSSELNVNALLLGDSALYLCASSLGQGGFNQPQHFGDGTRLSIL.

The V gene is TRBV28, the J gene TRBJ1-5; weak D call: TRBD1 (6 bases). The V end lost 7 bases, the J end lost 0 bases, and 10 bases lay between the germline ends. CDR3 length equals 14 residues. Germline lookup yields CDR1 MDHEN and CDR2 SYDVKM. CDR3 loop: CASKTGYSNQPQHF. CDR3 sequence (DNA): TGTGCCAGCAAGACAGGTTATAGCAATCAGCCCCAGCATTTT.

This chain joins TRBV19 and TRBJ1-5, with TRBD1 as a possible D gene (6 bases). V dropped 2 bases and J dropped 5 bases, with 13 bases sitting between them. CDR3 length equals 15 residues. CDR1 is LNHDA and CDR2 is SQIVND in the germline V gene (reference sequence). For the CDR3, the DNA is TGTGCCAGTAGTATAAAGGGGGACCGGCATCAGCCCCAGCATTTT. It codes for CASSIKGDRHQPQHF.

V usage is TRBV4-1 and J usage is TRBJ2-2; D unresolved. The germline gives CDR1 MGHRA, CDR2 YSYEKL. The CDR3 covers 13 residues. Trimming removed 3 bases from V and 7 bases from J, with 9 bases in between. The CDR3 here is CASSQGPNGELFF. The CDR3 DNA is TGCGCCAGCAGCCAGGGCCCGAACGGGGAGCTGTTTTTT.

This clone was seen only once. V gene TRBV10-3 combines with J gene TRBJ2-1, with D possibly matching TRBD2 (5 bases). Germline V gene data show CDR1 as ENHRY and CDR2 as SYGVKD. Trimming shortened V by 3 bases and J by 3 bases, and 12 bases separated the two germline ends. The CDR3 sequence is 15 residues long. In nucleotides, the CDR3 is TGTGCCATCAGTGATGAGGAGAGGGTCTACAATGAGCAGTTCTTC. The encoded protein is CAISDEERVYNEQFF.

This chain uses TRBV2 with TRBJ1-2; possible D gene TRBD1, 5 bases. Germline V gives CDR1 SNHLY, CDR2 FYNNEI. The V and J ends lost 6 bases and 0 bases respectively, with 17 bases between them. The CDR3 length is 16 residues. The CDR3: CASSLRVREANYGYTF. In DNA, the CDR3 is TGTGCCAGCAGCCTGCGGGTCAGGGAGGCTAACTATGGCTACACCTTC.

CDR3 sequence (DNA): TGTGCCAGCTCGGCCGGGACTAGCGGGAGAAGTACGCAGTATTTT. It encodes CASSAGTSGRSTQYF. The V call is TRBV27, the J call TRBJ2-3, with 14 nucleotides matching TRBD2. Germline values: CDR1 MNHEY, CDR2 SMNVEV (reference sequence). V was clipped by 8 bases and J by 8 bases; unmatched bases: 9. The CDR3 is 15 residues long.

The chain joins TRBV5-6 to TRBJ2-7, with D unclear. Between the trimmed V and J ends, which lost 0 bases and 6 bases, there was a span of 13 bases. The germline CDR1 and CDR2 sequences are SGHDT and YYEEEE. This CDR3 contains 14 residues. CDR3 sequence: CASSLAGSPAEQYF. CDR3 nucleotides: TGTGCCAGCAGCTTGGCCGGTTCCCCTGCCGAGCAGTACTTC. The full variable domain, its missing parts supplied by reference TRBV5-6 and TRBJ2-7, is DAGVTQSPTHLIKTRGQQVTLRCSPKSGHDTVSWYQQALGQGPQFIFQYYEEEERQRGNFPDRFSGHQFPNYSSELNVNALLLGDSALYLCASSLAGSPAEQYFGPGTRLTVT.

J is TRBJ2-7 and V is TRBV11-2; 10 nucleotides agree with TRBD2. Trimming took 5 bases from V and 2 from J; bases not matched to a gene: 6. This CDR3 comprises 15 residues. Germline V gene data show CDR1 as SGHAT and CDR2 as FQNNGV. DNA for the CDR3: TGTGCCAGCAGCCTCTGGACTAGCGGTACCTACGAGCAGTACTTC. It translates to CASSLWTSGTYEQYF.

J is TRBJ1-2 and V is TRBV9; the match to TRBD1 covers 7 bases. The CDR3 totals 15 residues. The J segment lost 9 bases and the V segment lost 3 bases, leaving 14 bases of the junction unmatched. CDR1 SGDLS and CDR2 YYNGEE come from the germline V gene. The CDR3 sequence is CASSAYSTQGDRYTF. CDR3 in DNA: TGTGCCAGCAGCGCATACTCCACCCAGGGGGATCGCTACACCTTC.

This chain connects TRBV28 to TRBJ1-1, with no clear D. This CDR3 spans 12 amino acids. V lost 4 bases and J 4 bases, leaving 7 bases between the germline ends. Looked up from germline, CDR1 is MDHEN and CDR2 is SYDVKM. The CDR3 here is CASSSRGTEAFF. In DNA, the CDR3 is TGTGCCAGCAGTTCGAGAGGCACTGAAGCTTTCTTT. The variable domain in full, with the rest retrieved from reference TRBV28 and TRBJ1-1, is DVKVTQSSRYLVKRTGEKVFLECVQDMDHENMFWYRQDPGLGLRLIYFSYDVKMKEKGDIPEGYSVSREKKERFSLILESASTNQTSMYLCASSSRGTEAFFGQGTRLTVV.

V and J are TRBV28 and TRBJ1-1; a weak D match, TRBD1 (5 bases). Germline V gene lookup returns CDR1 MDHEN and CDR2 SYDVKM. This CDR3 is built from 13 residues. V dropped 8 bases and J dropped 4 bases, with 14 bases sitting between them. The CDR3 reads CASSKQGSTEAFF. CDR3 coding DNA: TGTGCCAGCTCGAAGCAGGGCTCCACTGAAGCTTTCTTT.

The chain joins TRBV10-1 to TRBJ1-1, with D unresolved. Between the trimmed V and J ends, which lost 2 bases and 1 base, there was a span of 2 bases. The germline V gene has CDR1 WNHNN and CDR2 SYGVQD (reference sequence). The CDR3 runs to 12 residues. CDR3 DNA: TGCGCCAGCAGTGAGCCGAACACTGAAGCTTTCTTT. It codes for CASSEPNTEAFF.

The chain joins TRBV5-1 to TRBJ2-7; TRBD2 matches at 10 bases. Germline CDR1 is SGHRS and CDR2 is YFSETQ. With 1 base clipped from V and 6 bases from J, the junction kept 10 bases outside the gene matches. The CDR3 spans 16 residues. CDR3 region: CASSLLPSGSELEQYF. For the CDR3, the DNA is TGCGCCAGCAGCTTGTTACCTAGCGGGAGCGAGCTCGAGCAGTACTTC.

Written as DNA, the CDR3 is TGTGCCAGCAGTTTGCGACAGGGGACAAACAATCAGCCCCAGCATTTT. Amino acid sequence: CASSLRQGTNNQPQHF. The V and J genes are TRBV28 and TRBJ1-5; 8 nucleotides align to TRBD1. J was trimmed by 3 bases and V by 3 bases; bases with no gene match: 7. CDR1 and CDR2 (germline): MDHEN, SYDVKM. CDR3 length: 16 amino acids.

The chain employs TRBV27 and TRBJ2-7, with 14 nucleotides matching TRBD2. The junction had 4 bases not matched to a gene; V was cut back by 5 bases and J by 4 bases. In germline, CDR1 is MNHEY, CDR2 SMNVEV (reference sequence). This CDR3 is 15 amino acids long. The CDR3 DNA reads TGTGCCAGCAGTACCGGGACTAGCGGGAGATACGAGCAGTACTTC. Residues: CASSTGTSGRYEQYF.

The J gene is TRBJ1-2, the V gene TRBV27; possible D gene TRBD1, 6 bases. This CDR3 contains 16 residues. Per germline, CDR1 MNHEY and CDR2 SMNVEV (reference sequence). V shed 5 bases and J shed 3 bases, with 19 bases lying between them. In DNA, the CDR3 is TGTGCCAGCAGTGCGTCTGTGGGACACCTTGACTATGGCTACACCTTC. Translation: CASSASVGHLDYGYTF.

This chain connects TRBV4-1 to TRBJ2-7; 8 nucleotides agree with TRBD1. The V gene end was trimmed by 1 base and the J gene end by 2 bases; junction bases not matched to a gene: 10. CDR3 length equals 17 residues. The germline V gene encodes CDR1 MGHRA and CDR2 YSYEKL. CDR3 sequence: CASSQVVGDRRTYEQYF. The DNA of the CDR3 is TGCGCCAGCAGCCAAGTAGTCGGGGACAGGCGCACCTACGAGCAGTACTTC.

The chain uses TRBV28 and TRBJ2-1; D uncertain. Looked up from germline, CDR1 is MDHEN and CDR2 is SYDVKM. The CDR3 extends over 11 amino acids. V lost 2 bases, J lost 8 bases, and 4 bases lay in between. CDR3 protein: CASSLEDEQFF. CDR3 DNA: TGTGCCAGCAGTTTAGAGGATGAGCAGTTCTTC.

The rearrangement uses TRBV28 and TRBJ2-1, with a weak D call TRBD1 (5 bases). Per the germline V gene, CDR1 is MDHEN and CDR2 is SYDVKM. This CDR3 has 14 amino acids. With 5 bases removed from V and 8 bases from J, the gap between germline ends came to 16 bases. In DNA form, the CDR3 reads TGTGCCAGCAGTCGTAGACAGTATTACCATGAGCAGTTCTTC. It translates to CASSRRQYYHEQFF. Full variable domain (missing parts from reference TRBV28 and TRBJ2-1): DVKVTQSSRYLVKRTGEKVFLECVQDMDHENMFWYRQDPGLGLRLIYFSYDVKMKEKGDIPEGYSVSREKKERFSLILESASTNQTSMYLCASSRRQYYHEQFFGPGTRLTVL.

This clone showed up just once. The CDR3 DNA is TGCAGCGTTGAAGATTCCCGGACTAGCGGGACCGGGGAGCTGTTTTTT. It translates to CSVEDSRTSGTGELFF. The chain employs TRBV29-1 and TRBJ2-2, with TRBD2 matching 11 bases. The V segment lost 0 bases and the J segment 5 bases; nucleotides outside the gene matches: 5. The CDR3 runs to 16 residues. CDR1 is SQVTM, CDR2 ANQGSEA, per germline.